The 20 T cell receptor beta chains below all came from one sample that was sequenced in a study of cytomegalovirus exposure and HLA in healthy donors. Both 60 Vbeta primers and 13 Jbeta primers went into the PCR. TCRdb's table, derived via immunoSEQ multiplex PCR, lists solely in-frame clones and lacks some. The sample carries 60,000 to 70,000 clones, around four fifths recorded once. Material: PBMCs. Receptor source: a woman younger than 45 in good health and CMV-seronegative.

The V gene is TRBV2, the J gene TRBJ1-1; 9 bases line up with TRBD1. The CDR3 sequence is 15 residues long. The germline gives CDR1 SNHLY, CDR2 FYNNEI. V dropped 2 bases and J dropped 9; count of bases not matched to a gene: 10. The CDR3 nucleotides are TGTGCCAGCAGTGAACAGGGGGGCGGACAGGGGAAAGCTTTCTTT. This codes for CASSEQGGGQGKAFF.

This rearrangement joins TRBV2 to TRBJ2-5; 7 positions agree with TRBD2. CDR1 is SNHLY, CDR2 FYNNEI, per germline. CDR3 length equals 12 residues. With V trimmed by 7 bases and J by 4 bases, 3 bases remained unmatched. In DNA, the CDR3 is TGTGCCAGCAAACGGGAGGCAGAGACCCAGTACTTC. Protein product: CASKREAETQYF.

The chain combines TRBV2 with TRBJ2-3, with 10 bases fitting TRBD2. Trimming cost V 6 bases and J 4 bases; bases outside gene matches: 7. The V gene's germline CDR1 is SNHLY and CDR2 FYNNEI. This CDR3 region has 15 residues. For the CDR3, the DNA is TGTGCCAGCAGGAGAGCGGGAGGGCCGGCAGATACGCAGTATTTT. Protein product: CASRRAGGPADTQYF.

Here the CDR3 reads CASSQPTFKAGTTDTQYF. The CDR3 DNA is TGTGCCAGTAGTCAACCAACCTTTAAAGCGGGGACCACAGATACGCAGTATTTT. The chain joins TRBV19 to TRBJ2-3, with TRBD2 matching 7 bases. The V gene's germline CDR1 is LNHDA and CDR2 SQIVND (reference sequence). CDR3 size: 18 residues. Germline trimming cut 5 bases from V and 2 bases from J; bases unmatched to any gene: 16. The full variable domain, in which reference TRBV19 and TRBJ2-3 provide the parts outside the CDR3, is DGGITQSPKYLFRKEGQNVTLSCEQNLNHDAMYWYRQDPGQGLRLIYYSQIVNDFQKGDIAEGYSVSREKKESFPLTVTSAQKNPTAFYLCASSQPTFKAGTTDTQYFGPGTRLTVL.

V gene TRBV7-9 combines with J gene TRBJ1-1; D is unclear. The V end was cut by 5 bases, the J end by 1 base, with 8 bases between. This CDR3 has 13 residues. Germline CDR1 SEHNR, CDR2 FQNEAQ (reference sequence). CDR3 nucleotides: TGTGCCAGCAGCACCCGGGAGAACACTGAAGCTTTCTTT. The encoded protein is CASSTRENTEAFF. The entire variable domain, with the rest obtained from reference TRBV7-9 and TRBJ1-1, is as follows: DTGVSQNPRHKITKRGQNVTFRCDPISEHNRLYWYRQTLGQGPEFLTYFQNEAQLEKSRLLSDRFSAERPKGSFSTLEIQRTEQGDSAMYLCASSTRENTEAFFGQGTRLTVV.

V usage is TRBV5-1 and J usage is TRBJ1-2; D unresolved. The CDR3 covers 14 residues. V lost 3 bases to trimming and J lost 8 bases, with 17 bases between them. Germline loops: CDR1 SGHRS, CDR2 YFSETQ. This CDR3 reads CASSYFGEARGYTF. As DNA, the CDR3 is TGCGCCAGCAGCTACTTCGGGGAGGCTAGGGGCTACACCTTC.

The rearrangement joins TRBV4-3 to TRBJ2-1; D is unclear. This CDR3 region has 16 residues. Trimming cost V 4 bases and J 0 bases, with 13 bases left between them. Germline loops: CDR1 LGHNA, CDR2 YSLEER. The CDR3 nucleotides read TGCGCCAGCAGCCGCGGATCGTCGGGCTCCTACAATGAGCAGTTCTTC. This gives the protein CASSRGSSGSYNEQFF.

The genes are TRBV25-1 and TRBJ2-3; perhaps TRBD1 as D (6 bases). Germline V gene lookup returns CDR1 MGHDK and CDR2 SYGVNS. The length of the CDR3 is 18 residues. With 2 bases removed from V and 1 base from J, the gap between germline ends came to 19 bases. CDR3 in DNA: TGTGCCAGCAGTGAAGATCCCACAGGGACCGAAGGCACAGATACGCAGTATTTT. Encoded protein: CASSEDPTGTEGTDTQYF.

The chain employs TRBV9 and TRBJ2-1; D is possibly TRBD1 (6 bases). V lost 0 bases, J lost 0 bases, and 10 bases lay in between. This CDR3 is 16 amino acids long. Germline-derived CDR1 and CDR2 are SGDLS and YYNGEE. CDR3 loop: CASSVDVRGSYNEQFF. CDR3 DNA sequence: TGTGCCAGCAGCGTAGATGTCAGGGGCTCCTACAATGAGCAGTTCTTC.

This chain joins TRBV6-6 and TRBJ2-2; the D gene is possibly TRBD2 (6 bases). The germline CDR1 and CDR2 sequences are MNHNY and SVGAGI (reference sequence). The CDR3 covers 15 residues. Trimming left V 4 bases short and J 0 bases short, with 9 bases between. In DNA form, the CDR3 reads TGTGCCAGCAGTTTGGGACTTACGAACACCGGGGAGCTGTTTTTT. Translated: CASSLGLTNTGELFF.

The rearrangement joins TRBV5-1 to TRBJ2-5; 7 positions match TRBD2. V was clipped by 4 bases and J by 2 bases; unmatched bases: 11. The CDR3 is 16 residues long. CDR1 and CDR2 from the germline V gene are SGHRS and YFSETQ. The CDR3 DNA sequence: TGCGCCAGCAGCGCAGCGGGGCAACCACCTCAAGAGACCCAGTACTTC. Translated, it gives CASSAAGQPPQETQYF.

This sequence joins TRBV5-8 and TRBJ2-5; 8 bases are shared with TRBD2. The V gene's germline CDR1 is SGHTS and CDR2 YDEGEE. This CDR3 comprises 13 residues. Trimming at V came to 4 bases and at J to 4 bases, leaving 3 bases not matched to a gene. Here the CDR3 reads CASSLSGRETQYF. As DNA, the CDR3 is TGTGCCAGCAGCCTAAGCGGGAGAGAGACCCAGTACTTC.

The chain combines TRBV5-6 with TRBJ2-1; D possibly corresponds to TRBD2 (5 bases). The V gene's germline CDR1 is SGHDT and CDR2 YYEEEE. Trimming pared 3 bases from V and 10 bases from J, leaving 11 bases between. This CDR3 is 12 amino acids long. The CDR3 bases are TGTGCCAGCAGCTCTCGGACGGGAGAGCAGTTCTTC. It yields the protein CASSSRTGEQFF.

This chain uses TRBV6-1 with TRBJ1-1; D gene ambiguous. Germline V gives CDR1 MNHNS, CDR2 SASEGT. This CDR3 is built from 11 residues. V lost 4 bases and J 11 bases, leaving 11 bases between the germline ends. The CDR3 region is CASSARREAFF. The CDR3 DNA reads as TGTGCCAGCAGTGCGAGGCGAGAGGCTTTCTTT.

The V gene is TRBV4-3, the J gene TRBJ1-4; D uncertain. The CDR3 extends over 16 amino acids. Germline lookup yields CDR1 LGHNA and CDR2 YSLEER. V was trimmed by 3 bases and J by 3 bases, leaving 14 bases between them. The CDR3 DNA is TGCGCCAGCAGCCAGGCTCTCTGGCGGGCTAATGAAAAACTGTTTTTT. This codes for CASSQALWRANEKLFF.

This chain joins TRBV5-1 and TRBJ2-1; 8 nucleotides align to TRBD2. The CDR3 loop spans 15 amino acids. In germline, CDR1 is SGHRS, CDR2 YFSETQ. V lost 7 bases, J lost 4 bases, and 10 bases stayed unmatched. The CDR3: CASELSGGAYNEQFF. Here the CDR3 DNA reads TGCGCCAGCGAACTCAGCGGGGGCGCGTACAATGAGCAGTTCTTC.

This sequence joins TRBV7-8 and TRBJ2-2, with 9 bases that match TRBD2. J lost 1 base, V lost 8 bases, and 14 bases had no gene match. The germline gives CDR1 SGHVS, CDR2 FQNEAQ. The CDR3 is 18 amino acids. The CDR3 DNA sequence: TGTGCCAGCTGGGGTGTAGCGGGAGAGTATTTGAACACCGGGGAGCTGTTTTTT. Its translation: CASWGVAGEYLNTGELFF.

Points on this clone: Other nucleotide sequences in the sample specify the same CDR3. The chain links TRBV5-4 to TRBJ2-1, with no clear D. V lost 0 bases, J lost 0 bases, and 10 bases lay in between. The CDR3 contains 16 residues. Germline lookup yields CDR1 SGHNT and CDR2 YYREEE (reference sequence). CDR3 sequence: CASSLGVSLSYNEQFF. DNA for the CDR3: TGTGCCAGCAGCTTGGGCGTTTCACTCTCCTACAATGAGCAGTTCTTC.

The chain couples TRBV6-5 to TRBJ1-1; 9 nucleotides align to TRBD1. V shed 4 bases, J shed 2 bases, and the junction held 5 bases outside the gene matches. This CDR3 is built from 15 residues. Germline V gene data show CDR1 as MNHEY and CDR2 as SVGAGI. CDR3 sequence (DNA): TGTGCCAGCAGTTCGGACAGGGGCTATAACACTGAAGCTTTCTTT. It specifies CASSSDRGYNTEAFF.

The chain couples TRBV6-6 to TRBJ1-1; 7 bases match TRBD1. This CDR3 is 15 amino acids long. J was trimmed by 4 bases and V by 4 bases; bases with no gene match: 9. Germline loops: CDR1 MNHNY, CDR2 SVGAGI (reference sequence). Written as DNA, the CDR3 is TGTGCCAGCAGTTTCTCGACAGGGCAAGGCACTGAAGCTTTCTTT. It specifies CASSFSTGQGTEAFF.